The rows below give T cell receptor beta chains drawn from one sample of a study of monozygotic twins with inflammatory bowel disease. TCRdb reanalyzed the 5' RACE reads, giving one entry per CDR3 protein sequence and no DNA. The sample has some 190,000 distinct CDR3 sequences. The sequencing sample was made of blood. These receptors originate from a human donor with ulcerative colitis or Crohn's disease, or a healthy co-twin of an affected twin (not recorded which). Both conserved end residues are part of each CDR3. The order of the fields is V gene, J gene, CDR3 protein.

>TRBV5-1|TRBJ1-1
CASSSAGTGNTEAFF
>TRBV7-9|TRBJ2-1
CASTTTGLEFF
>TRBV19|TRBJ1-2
CAGRVGANGYTF
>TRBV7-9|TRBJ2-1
CASTPGAGGSYNEQFF
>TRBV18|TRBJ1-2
CASSPGGRGDYTF
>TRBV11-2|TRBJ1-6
CASRPQGRGNSPLHF
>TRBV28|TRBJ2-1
CASSNLAASSYNEQFF
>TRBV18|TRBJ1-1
CASSQGQGARSEAFF
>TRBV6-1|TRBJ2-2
CASSPVRGDTGELFF
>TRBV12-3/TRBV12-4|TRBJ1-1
CASSLRFRQAEAFF
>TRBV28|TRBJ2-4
CASSDPDPAKNIQYF
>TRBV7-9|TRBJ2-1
CASSSVGGNYNEQFF
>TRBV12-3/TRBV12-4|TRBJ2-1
CASSLEGTIGNEQFF
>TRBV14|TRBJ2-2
CASSPRTRNTGELFF
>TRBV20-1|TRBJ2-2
CSASWLGELFF
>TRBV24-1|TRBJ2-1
CATSDSTEIRKFF
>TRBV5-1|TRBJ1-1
CASSGGVRNTEAFF
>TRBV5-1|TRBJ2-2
CASSLAEGTGELIF
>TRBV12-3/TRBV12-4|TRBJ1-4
CASSFVIEEPSLNEKLFF
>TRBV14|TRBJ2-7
CASSRGLAGGEQYF
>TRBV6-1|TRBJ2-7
CASSATGKFHEQYF
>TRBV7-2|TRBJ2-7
CASSPSQRGPPYEQYF
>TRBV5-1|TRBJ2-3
CASSLLSGRTSTDTQYF
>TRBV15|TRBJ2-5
CATSRDSVAGLAQETQYF
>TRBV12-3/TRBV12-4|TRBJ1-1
CASRQDRLNTEAFF
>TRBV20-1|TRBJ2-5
CSARDQAGAVQETQYF
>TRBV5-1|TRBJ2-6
CASSLVGQPAGANVLTF
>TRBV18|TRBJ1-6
CASSADTDNSPLHF
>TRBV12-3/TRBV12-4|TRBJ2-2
CASSPPLGGRGTGELFF
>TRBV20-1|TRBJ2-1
CSARDTGPASYNEQFF
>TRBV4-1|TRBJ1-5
CASSQDSRQNQPQHF
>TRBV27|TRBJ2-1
CASSLSSRQSNEQFF
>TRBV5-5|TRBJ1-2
CASSATGLDGYTF
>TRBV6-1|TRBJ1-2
CASARGAQGYGYTF
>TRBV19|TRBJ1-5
CASSGAGSAQPQHF
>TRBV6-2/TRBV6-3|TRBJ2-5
CASTPLGVETQYF
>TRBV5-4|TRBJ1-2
CASSLPSRTEYGYTF
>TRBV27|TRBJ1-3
CASSLLPAGYSGNTIYF
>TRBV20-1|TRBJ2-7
CSVSGTGSYEQYF
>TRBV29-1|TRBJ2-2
CSVEQGFVAGELFF
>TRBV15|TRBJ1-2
CATSAENYGYTF
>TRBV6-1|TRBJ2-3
CATQERTSAYTDTQYF
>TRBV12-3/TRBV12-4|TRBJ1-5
CASSSEGGQPQHF
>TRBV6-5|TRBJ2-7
CASSTLSGGAYEQYF
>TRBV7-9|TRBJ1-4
CASSTRQPRGEKPFF